This is a list of T cell receptor beta chains from one sample in a study of blood T cell repertoires in COVID-19. Sequencing was performed with immunoSEQ multiplex PCR; in TCRdb, only in-frame clones are kept and a portion is missing. The data contain about 160,000 clones, roughly 80% of them seen just once; the ten biggest clones take up around 5.1%. The sequenced material came from PBMCs or T cells enriched from blood (not recorded which). The receptors were gathered from a woman aged 40 to 55 with acute COVID-19. Each CDR3 is given with its conserved first and last residue. D genes are given only for firm matches. Clone size is shown for a subset of rows, as once, few, many or a class of expanded clone.

V gene: TRBV24-1
D gene: TRBD2
J gene: TRBJ2-3
clone size: .
CDR3 DNA: TGTGCCACCAGTGATCCCGGACTAGCGGGAGGCGGGGATACGCAGTATTTT
CDR3 protein: CATSDPGLAGGGDTQYF

V gene: TRBV14
D gene: .
J gene: TRBJ2-3
clone size: once
CDR3 DNA: TGTGCCAGCAGCGACACGGCCTTTTTAGATACGCAGTATTTT
CDR3 protein: CASSDTAFLDTQYF

V gene: TRBV3-1/TRBV3-2
D gene: TRBD2
J gene: TRBJ2-1
clone size: .
CDR3 DNA: TGTGCCAGCAGTTACAAAAAGACAGCGGGAGCTTGGAATGAGCAGTTCTTC
CDR3 protein: CASSYKKTAGAWNEQFF

V gene: TRBV7-9
D gene: .
J gene: TRBJ2-5
clone size: .
CDR3 DNA: TGTGCCAGCAGCCCTTTTGGGGCCTCGAGTCAAGAGACCCAGTACTTC
CDR3 protein: CASSPFGASSQETQYF

V gene: TRBV7-9
D gene: .
J gene: TRBJ2-3
clone size: medium-sized
CDR3 DNA: TGTGCCAGCAGCTTAGCGCAGGGACACACAGATACGCAGTATTTT
CDR3 protein: CASSLAQGHTDTQYF

V gene: TRBV11-3
D gene: TRBD2
J gene: TRBJ2-5
clone size: .
CDR3 DNA: TGTGCCAGCAGCTCTAGCGGGGAAGAGACCCAGTACTTC
CDR3 protein: CASSSSGEETQYF

V gene: TRBV14
D gene: .
J gene: TRBJ1-1
clone size: .
CDR3 DNA: TGTGCCAGCAGCCAAGAATTTGGAGGGGCGAGGACTGAAGCTTTCTTT
CDR3 protein: CASSQEFGGARTEAFF

V gene: TRBV29-1
D gene: .
J gene: TRBJ2-4
clone size: .
CDR3 DNA: TGCAGCGTTGAAGAAGCGGGTAGGGAAAACATTCAGTACTTC
CDR3 protein: CSVEEAGRENIQYF

V gene: TRBV7-9
D gene: TRBD2
J gene: TRBJ2-1
clone size: .
CDR3 DNA: TGTGCCAGCAGCTTACTAGCGGGAGGTTTTGAGCAGTTCTTC
CDR3 protein: CASSLLAGGFEQFF

V gene: TRBV5-5
D gene: TRBD1
J gene: TRBJ2-7
clone size: few
CDR3 DNA: TGTGCCAGCAGCTTGTTTGGACAGGGGGCGGGCGAGCAGTACTTC
CDR3 protein: CASSLFGQGAGEQYF

V gene: TRBV10-3
D gene: .
J gene: TRBJ1-5
clone size: .
CDR3 DNA: TGTGCCATCAGTGAGTCGGGGAGGGAACAGCCCCAGCATTTT
CDR3 protein: CAISESGREQPQHF

V gene: TRBV30
D gene: TRBD1
J gene: TRBJ1-2
clone size: .
CDR3 DNA: TGTGCCTGGAGCCCGACAGGGACTGGCTACACCTTC
CDR3 protein: CAWSPTGTGYTF

V gene: TRBV5-1
D gene: TRBD2
J gene: TRBJ2-1
clone size: few
CDR3 DNA: TGCGCCAGCGCGTCAGCGGGAGGGCGCTCCTACAATGAGCAGTTCTTC
CDR3 protein: CASASAGGRSYNEQFF

V gene: TRBV30
D gene: TRBD2
J gene: TRBJ2-3
clone size: .
CDR3 DNA: TGTGCCTGGGTGACTAGCGGGAGGGCCCGCGGAGATACGCAGTATTTT
CDR3 protein: CAWVTSGRARGDTQYF

V gene: TRBV15
D gene: .
J gene: TRBJ2-1
clone size: .
CDR3 DNA: TGTGCCACCAGCAGAGCGGGAGTGAGTGAGCAGTTCTTC
CDR3 protein: CATSRAGVSEQFF

V gene: TRBV5-1
D gene: .
J gene: TRBJ2-2
clone size: .
CDR3 DNA: TGCGCCAGCAGCATGACTAGTCCCGGGGAGCTGTTTTTT
CDR3 protein: CASSMTSPGELFF

V gene: TRBV19
D gene: .
J gene: TRBJ1-1
clone size: .
CDR3 DNA: TGTGCCAGTAGTGTTCAGGGGACGACGGGCGTTGAAGCTTTCTTT
CDR3 protein: CASSVQGTTGVEAFF

V gene: TRBV6-4
D gene: TRBD2
J gene: TRBJ2-3
clone size: .
CDR3 DNA: TGTGCCAGCAGTGTGTCTAGCGGATCAGATACGCAGTATTTT
CDR3 protein: CASSVSSGSDTQYF

V gene: TRBV2
D gene: .
J gene: TRBJ1-2
clone size: .
CDR3 DNA: TGTGCCAGCAGAGGGGTAGATGGCTACACCTTC
CDR3 protein: CASRGVDGYTF

V gene: TRBV27
D gene: .
J gene: TRBJ1-2
clone size: few
CDR3 DNA: TGTGCCAGTGGGAGGTCCTGGGGAGTCGGTGGCTACACCTTC
CDR3 protein: CASGRSWGVGGYTF